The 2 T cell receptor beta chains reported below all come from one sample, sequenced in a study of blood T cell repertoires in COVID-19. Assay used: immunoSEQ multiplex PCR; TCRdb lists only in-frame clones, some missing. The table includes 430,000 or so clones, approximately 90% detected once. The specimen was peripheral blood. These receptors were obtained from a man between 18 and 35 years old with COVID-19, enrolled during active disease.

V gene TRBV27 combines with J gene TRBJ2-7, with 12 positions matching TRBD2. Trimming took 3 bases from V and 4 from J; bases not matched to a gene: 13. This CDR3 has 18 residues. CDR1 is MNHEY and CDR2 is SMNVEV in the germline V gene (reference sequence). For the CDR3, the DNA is TGTGCCAGCAGTTTTCGTAAATTGACTAGCGGGAGCGGATACGAGCAGTACTTC. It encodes CASSFRKLTSGSGYEQYF.

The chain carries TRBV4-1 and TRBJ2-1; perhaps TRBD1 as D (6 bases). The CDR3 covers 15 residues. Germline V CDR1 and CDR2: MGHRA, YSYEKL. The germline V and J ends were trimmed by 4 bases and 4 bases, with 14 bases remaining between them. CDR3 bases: TGCGCCAGCAGCCGTGGGGACACAAGATACAATGAGCAGTTCTTC. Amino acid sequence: CASSRGDTRYNEQFF.